Here is one T cell receptor (beta chain) with its context. What it binds is unknown. The method was immunoSEQ multiplex PCR; TCRdb's version includes in-frame clones alone and lacks a portion of them. In the table there are almost 700,000 clones, 92% of which are singletons. The data stem from a study of shared clonotypes between healthy human individuals. The V gene's germline CDR1 is SGHVS and CDR2 FNYEAQ. V shed 5 bases and J 4 bases; nucleotides not matched to a gene: 5. The CDR3 contains 14 residues. General study results and limits: Clonotypes not shared had lower generation probabilities than those common to all four donors. For naive CD4 cells, roughly 5% of clonotypes were shared across four donors. Clonotype sharing levels among donors were expected to vary with sequencing depth.

Terminally differentiated effector memory CD45RA+ cells were excluded by CCR7 positive selection of CD45RO-negative cells. The TCR comes from a man in his thirties or forties in good health. Sequenced: naive CD8+ T cells sorted from blood. The rearrangement uses TRBV7-6 and TRBJ1-3, with 7 bases that match TRBD1. DNA for the CDR3: TGTGCCAGCAGCGAAAGGACAGGAGGAAACACCATATATTTT. It specifies CASSERTGGNTIYF.